This TCR beta chain was profiled in a study of shared clonotypes between healthy human individuals. Study-wide context: Donors consisted of a couple of women and three men between 18 and 49. Study-wide findings and caveats: An effect of sequencing depth on clonotype sharing among donors was expected.

For this clone: Antigen: not known.

In the original analysis: Junction-only immunoSEQ sequences carried no quality scores, so filtering differed. Here immunoSEQ multiplex PCR was the method, and the copy in TCRdb shows in-frame clones only, minus some. D and trimming were read from the DNA, whereas the V and J calls and clone size are those reported in that table. Of under 1,100,000 clones in the sample, about 70% were seen once. The sequence came from a man between 18 and 35 years old in good health. Material for sequencing was memory CD4+ T cells sorted from blood. Indicated subset: CD45RA-negative fraction.

DNA for the CDR3: TGCGCCAGCAGCAACTACAATGAGCAGTTCTTC. Translated: CASSNYNEQFF. The V and J genes are TRBV10-1 and TRBJ2-1; D remains unclear. V lost 6 bases, J lost 3 bases, and 3 bases lay in between. This CDR3 is 11 amino acids long. Germline CDR1 reads WNHNN; CDR2 reads SYGVQD (reference sequence).